A selection of T cell receptor beta chains follows, all from one sample in a study of T-cell memory formation after mild COVID-19. From the 5' RACE reads, TCRdb called clonotypes with MiXCR, one entry per CDR3 protein. The sample lists about 290,000 distinct CDR3 sequences, about 16% occurring once. Sequences were obtained from PBMCs or a T cell subset sorted from them (not recorded which). The source of these receptors is a man aged 18 to 30 who had mild COVID-19 (a few samples of this study predate the infection). Cell type and time point are not known. Both conserved end residues are part of each CDR3. Fields, in order: J gene, V gene, clone size, D gene, CDR3 DNA, CDR3 protein. The D gene is left open where the match is weak. Clone sizes are given selectively: once, few, many, or a class where the clone is expanded.

J: TRBJ1-5; V: TRBV15; size: NA; D: TRBD1; DNA: TGTGCCACCAGCAGAATACTACAGGGGGACCAGCCCCAGCATTTT; CDR3: CATSRILQGDQPQHF
J: TRBJ2-5; V: TRBV29-1; size: few; D: NA; DNA: TGCAGCGTTGTACCCCGGGGGGAGACCCAGTACTTC; CDR3: CSVVPRGETQYF
J: TRBJ2-7; V: TRBV2; size: few; D: NA; DNA: TGTGCCAGCAGCGCTGGTATTGACAGGAGGACCTACGAGCAGTACTTC; CDR3: CASSAGIDRRTYEQYF
J: TRBJ1-1; V: TRBV7-9; size: NA; D: NA; DNA: TGTGCCAGCAGCTTAGGGTATGGGGGTAACACTGAAGCTTTCTTT; CDR3: CASSLGYGGNTEAFF
J: TRBJ2-2; V: TRBV7-9; size: medium-sized; D: NA; DNA: TGTGCCCTTCGGGACACCGGGGAGCTGTTTTTT; CDR3: CALRDTGELFF
J: TRBJ2-7; V: TRBV7-6; size: few; D: TRBD1; DNA: TGTGCCAGCAGCGACCGGGACAGGGCCCACGAGCAGTACTTC; CDR3: CASSDRDRAHEQYF
J: TRBJ1-3; V: TRBV5-1; size: many; D: TRBD1; DNA: TGCGCCAGCAGCGTGACAGGGAAATCTGGAAACACCATATATTTT; CDR3: CASSVTGKSGNTIYF
J: TRBJ2-1; V: TRBV3-1; size: NA; D: NA; DNA: TGTGCCAGCAGCCCCCAAGGGTTTAACAATGAGCAGTTCTTC; CDR3: CASSPQGFNNEQFF
J: TRBJ2-1; V: TRBV4-1; size: NA; D: NA; DNA: TGCGCCAGCAGTCCGGACGGGGTAGATGAGCAGTTCTTC; CDR3: CASSPDGVDEQFF
J: TRBJ1-1; V: TRBV28; size: NA; D: NA; DNA: TGTGCCAGCAGAGGGGTTCTTGGGGGGGGCACTGAAGCTTTCTTT; CDR3: CASRGVLGGGTEAFF
J: TRBJ2-7; V: TRBV7-9; size: few; D: NA; DNA: TGTGCCAGCAGCTTAGCCCCGCAGGGCCACGAGCAGTACTTC; CDR3: CASSLAPQGHEQYF
J: TRBJ2-3; V: TRBV7-9; size: many; D: NA; DNA: TGTGCCAGCAGGGGGGAAGATACGCAGTATTTT; CDR3: CASRGEDTQYF
J: TRBJ2-2; V: TRBV27; size: NA; D: NA; DNA: TGTGCCAGCAGTTTATCGAGTCAGGGGGGCACCGGGGAGCTGTTTTTT; CDR3: CASSLSSQGGTGELFF